This T cell receptor (beta chain) comes out of a study of cytomegalovirus exposure and HLA in healthy donors. Study observations and caveats: Altogether, 150 to 200 TCR beta chains were recorded as cytomegalovirus-associated.

Comments on this clone: Antigen unknown.

Sequenced by immunoSEQ multiplex PCR; TCRdb stores in-frame clones only, minus some. The data contain 55,000 to 75,000 clones, about 94% of them singletons. Material: PBMCs. This receptor was taken from a man younger than 30 in good health and CMV-seropositive.

Here the CDR3 reads CAISEEGGQYF. DNA for the CDR3: TGTGCCATCAGTGAGGAGGGTGGGCAGTACTTC. The chain uses TRBV10-3 and TRBJ2-7; D possibly corresponds to TRBD2 (5 bases). The CDR3 sequence is 11 residues long. Germline loops: CDR1 ENHRY, CDR2 SYGVKD. V shed 2 bases and J shed 9 bases, with 8 bases lying between them.